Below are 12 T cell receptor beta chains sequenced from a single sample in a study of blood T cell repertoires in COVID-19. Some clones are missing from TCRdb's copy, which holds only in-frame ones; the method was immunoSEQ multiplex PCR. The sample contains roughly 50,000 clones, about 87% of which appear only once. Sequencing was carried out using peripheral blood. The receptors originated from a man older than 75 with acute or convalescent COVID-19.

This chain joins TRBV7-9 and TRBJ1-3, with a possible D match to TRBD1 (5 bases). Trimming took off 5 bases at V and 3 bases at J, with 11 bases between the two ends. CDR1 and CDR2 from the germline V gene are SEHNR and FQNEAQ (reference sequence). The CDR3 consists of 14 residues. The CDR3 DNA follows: TGTGCCAGCAGCGCAGACAGCGTTGGAAACACCATATATTTT. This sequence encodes CASSADSVGNTIYF.

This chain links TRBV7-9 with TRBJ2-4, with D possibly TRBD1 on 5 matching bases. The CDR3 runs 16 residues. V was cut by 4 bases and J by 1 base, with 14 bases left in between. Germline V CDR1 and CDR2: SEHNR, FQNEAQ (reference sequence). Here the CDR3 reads CASSSTTGYAKNIQYF. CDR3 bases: TGTGCCAGCAGCTCAACAACAGGATACGCCAAAAACATTCAGTACTTC.

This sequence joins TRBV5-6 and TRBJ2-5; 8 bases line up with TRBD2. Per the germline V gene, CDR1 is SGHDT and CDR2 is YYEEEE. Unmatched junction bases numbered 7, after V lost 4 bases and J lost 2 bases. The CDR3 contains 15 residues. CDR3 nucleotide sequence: TGTGCCAGCAGCCTCCGATCGGGGGGGCAAGAGACCCAGTACTTC. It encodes CASSLRSGGQETQYF.

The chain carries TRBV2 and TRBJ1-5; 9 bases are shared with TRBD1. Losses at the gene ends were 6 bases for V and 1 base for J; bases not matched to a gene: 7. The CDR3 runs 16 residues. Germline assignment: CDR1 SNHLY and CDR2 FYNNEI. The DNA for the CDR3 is TGTGCCAGCAGGCTCGGGACAGGGCAAAGCAATCAGCCCCAGCATTTT. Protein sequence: CASRLGTGQSNQPQHF.

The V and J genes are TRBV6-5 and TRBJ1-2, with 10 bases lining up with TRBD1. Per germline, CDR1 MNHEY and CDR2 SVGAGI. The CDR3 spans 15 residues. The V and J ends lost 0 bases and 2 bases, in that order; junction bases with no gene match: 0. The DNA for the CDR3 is TGTGCCAGCAGTTACTCGGACAGGGGGAACTATGGCTACACCTTC. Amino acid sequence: CASSYSDRGNYGYTF.

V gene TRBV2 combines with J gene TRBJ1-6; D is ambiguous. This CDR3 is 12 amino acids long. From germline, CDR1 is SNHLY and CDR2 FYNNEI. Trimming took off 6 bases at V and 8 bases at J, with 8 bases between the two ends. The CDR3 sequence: CASRGEYSPLHF. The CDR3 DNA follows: TGTGCCAGCAGGGGAGAGTATTCACCCCTCCACTTT.

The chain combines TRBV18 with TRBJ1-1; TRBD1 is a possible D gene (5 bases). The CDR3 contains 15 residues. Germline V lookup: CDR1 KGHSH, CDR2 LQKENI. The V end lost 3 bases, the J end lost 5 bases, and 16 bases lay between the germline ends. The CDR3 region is CASSPVPAGLTEAFF. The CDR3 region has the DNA TGTGCCAGCTCACCGGTGCCCGCAGGGTTGACTGAAGCTTTCTTT.

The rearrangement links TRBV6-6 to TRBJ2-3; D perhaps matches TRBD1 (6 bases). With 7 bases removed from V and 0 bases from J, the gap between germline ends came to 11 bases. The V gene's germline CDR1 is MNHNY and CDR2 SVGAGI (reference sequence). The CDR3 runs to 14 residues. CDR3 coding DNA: TGTGCCAGCACCGACAGGCCTAGCACAGATACGCAGTATTTT. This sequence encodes CASTDRPSTDTQYF.

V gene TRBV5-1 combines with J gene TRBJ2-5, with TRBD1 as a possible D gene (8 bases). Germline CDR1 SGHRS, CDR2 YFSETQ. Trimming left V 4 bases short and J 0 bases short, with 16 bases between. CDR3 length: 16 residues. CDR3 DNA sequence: TGCGCCAGCAGCACCGGACAGGGAGGGGACCAAGAGACCCAGTACTTC. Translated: CASSTGQGGDQETQYF.

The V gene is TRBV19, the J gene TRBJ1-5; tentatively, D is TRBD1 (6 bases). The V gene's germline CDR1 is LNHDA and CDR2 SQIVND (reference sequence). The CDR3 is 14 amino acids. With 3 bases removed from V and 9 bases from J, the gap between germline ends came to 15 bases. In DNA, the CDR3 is TGTGCCAGTAGTATCCGACAGGCGGTTTGGCCCCAGCATTTT. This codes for CASSIRQAVWPQHF. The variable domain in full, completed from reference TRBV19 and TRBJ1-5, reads DGGITQSPKYLFRKEGQNVTLSCEQNLNHDAMYWYRQDPGQGLRLIYYSQIVNDFQKGDIAEGYSVSREKKESFPLTVTSAQKNPTAFYLCASSIRQAVWPQHFGDGTRLSIL.

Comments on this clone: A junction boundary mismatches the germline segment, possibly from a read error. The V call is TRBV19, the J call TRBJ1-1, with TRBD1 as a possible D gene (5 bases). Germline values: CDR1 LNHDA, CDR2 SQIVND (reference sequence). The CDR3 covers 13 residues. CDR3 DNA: TGTGCCAGTAGTATAGTGGGGGGATCGGGATTAGGCTTT. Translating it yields CASSIVGGSGLGF.

The CDR3 loop is CASSFQGSEQYF. CDR3 coding DNA: TGTGCCAGCAGCTTCCAGGGATCCGAGCAGTACTTC. The chain uses TRBV11-2 and TRBJ2-7; D is perhaps TRBD1 (5 bases). V gave up 3 bases and J gave up 6 bases, with 9 bases separating them. The length of the CDR3 is 12 residues. The germline V gene has CDR1 SGHAT and CDR2 FQNNGV.